At least ten counts were recorded for the clone carrying this T cell receptor beta chain. No antigen is known for it. The germline gives CDR1 SGHTA, CDR2 FQGNSA. The CDR3 extends over 16 amino acids. Losses at the gene ends were 0 bases for V and 6 bases for J; bases not matched to a gene: 5. TCRdb reprocessed the reads with MiXCR, giving one entry per CDR3 protein. The sample lists roughly 250,000 distinct CDR3 sequences; 9% to 15% were seen once. This sample was included in a study of T cell repertoires in cytomegalovirus infection. Turning to the study itself: Indicated by public TCR beta signatures were CMV infection and matching HLA type. General study findings and limits: Summed frequency of public TCR beta families distinguished CMV carriers with the relevant HLA. CMV-specific TCR beta clonotypes restricted by HLA-C dominated the ex vivo response.

Sequencing used PBMCs. This receptor was obtained from a human donor in good health (CMV status not recorded). Some clones in this sample may be carry-over from other donors' samples. V is TRBV7-2 and J is TRBJ1-5, with 10 bases matching TRBD1. The CDR3 region has the DNA TGTGCCAGCAGCTTAGCGGGGACAGGGGTCGGTCAGCCCCAGCATTTT. This codes for CASSLAGTGVGQPQHF.